This T cell receptor (beta chain) was sequenced for a study of beta chain features in type 1 diabetes. Across the whole study: Healthy donors, compared against patients, showed similar age, gender and cell yields.

CDR1 is SGHAT and CDR2 is FQDESV in the germline V gene (reference sequence). CDR3 length equals 16 residues. Trimming stripped 7 bases from V and 4 bases from J, with 21 bases between. Isolated RNA was reverse transcribed in full, so expressed TCRB transcripts were sequenced. The method was immunoSEQ multiplex PCR; TCRdb's version includes in-frame clones alone and lacks a portion of them. The table has under 950,000 clones, 17% seen once. Sequencing was done on a sample of naive CD4+ T cells from blood. The V and J genes are TRBV11-1 and TRBJ2-3, with D perhaps matching TRBD2 (6 bases). The source is a woman between 18 and 29 years old in good health. CDR3: CASTPRGGAVPDTQYF. The CDR3 DNA sequence: TGTGCCAGCACCCCTCGCGGAGGGGCCGTTCCAGATACGCAGTATTTT.